Below, one TCR beta chain is given with its context. Its antigen is not known. The sample is drawn from a study of cytomegalovirus exposure and HLA in healthy donors. Broader study findings: Within a later analysis, the majority of CMV-associated TCR beta chains appeared HLA-restricted. A missense DCLRE1C variant was associated with V- and J-gene trimming of TCR beta chains in a later analysis, and an independent cohort replicated the association. Most TCR beta V segments were productive about 90% or about 30% of the time in an earlier analysis.

The CDR3 consists of 16 residues. The germline gives CDR1 SGHKS, CDR2 YYEKEE (reference sequence). The V gene end was trimmed by 4 bases and the J gene end by 5 bases; junction bases not matched to a gene: 9. PCR employed 60 Vbeta and 13 Jbeta primers. Produced via immunoSEQ multiplex PCR; TCRdb's table is partial and in-frame only. The data show about 110,000 clones, 70% to 85% seen once. The receptor was derived from a boy younger than 18 in good health and CMV-seronegative. Sequences were obtained from PBMCs. The V and J genes are TRBV5-5 and TRBJ2-5, with 12 bases that match TRBD1. As DNA, the CDR3 is TGTGCCAGCAGCCTTCACCCGGGACAGGGGGCTGAGACCCAGTACTTC. This codes for CASSLHPGQGAETQYF.